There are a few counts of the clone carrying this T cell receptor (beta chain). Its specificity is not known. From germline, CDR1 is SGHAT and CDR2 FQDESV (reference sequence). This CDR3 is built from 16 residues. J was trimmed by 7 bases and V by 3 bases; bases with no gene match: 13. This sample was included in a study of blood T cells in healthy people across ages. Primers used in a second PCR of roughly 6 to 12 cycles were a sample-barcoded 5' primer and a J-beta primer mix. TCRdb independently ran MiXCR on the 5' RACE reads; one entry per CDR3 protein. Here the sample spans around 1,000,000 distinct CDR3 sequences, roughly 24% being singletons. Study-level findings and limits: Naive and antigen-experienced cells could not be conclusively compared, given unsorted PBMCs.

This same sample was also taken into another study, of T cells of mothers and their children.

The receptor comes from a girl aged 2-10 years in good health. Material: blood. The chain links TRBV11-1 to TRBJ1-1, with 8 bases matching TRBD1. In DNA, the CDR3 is TGTGCCAGCAGCTTCCCGAGGCTGGGGACAGGTGATGAAGCTTTCTTT. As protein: CASSFPRLGTGDEAFF.